This is a list of T cell receptor beta chains from one sample in a study of T-cell memory formation after mild COVID-19. Via MiXCR, TCRdb re-called the 5' RACE reads, giving one row per CDR3 protein. The sample includes about 340,000 distinct CDR3 sequences, 13% to 15% of them seen just once. Input material: PBMCs or a T cell subset sorted from them (not recorded which). The receptors originated from a man between 18 and 29 years old who had mild COVID-19 (a few samples of this study predate the infection). Cell type and time point are not known. The CDR3 runs from the conserved cysteine through the conserved F or W. The D gene is left open where the match is weak. The listing skips clone size in some rows; elsewhere it reads once, few, many or a size class.

V gene: TRBV6-5
J gene: TRBJ2-7
CDR3 length: 14
clone size: -
D gene: TRBD1
CDR3 DNA: TGTGCCAGCAGACAGACAGGGGCGCGCGACGAGCAGTACTTC
CDR3 protein: CASRQTGARDEQYF

V gene: TRBV18
J gene: TRBJ2-2
CDR3 length: 12
clone size: -
D gene: -
CDR3 DNA: TGTGCCAGCTCAACGAGCACCGGGGAGCTGTTTTTT
CDR3 protein: CASSTSTGELFF

V gene: TRBV20-1
J gene: TRBJ2-3
CDR3 length: 13
clone size: many
D gene: TRBD2
CDR3 DNA: TGCAGTGCGGCTAGCGGTAGCACAGATACGCAGTATTTT
CDR3 protein: CSAASGSTDTQYF

V gene: TRBV15
J gene: TRBJ2-1
CDR3 length: 17
clone size: -
D gene: TRBD2
CDR3 DNA: TGTGCCACCAGCAGCCTAACCAGCGGGAACTCCTACAATGAGCAGTTCTTC
CDR3 protein: CATSSLTSGNSYNEQFF

V gene: TRBV20-1
J gene: TRBJ2-7
CDR3 length: 15
clone size: few
D gene: TRBD1
CDR3 DNA: TGCAGTGCTATAAGCACCGACAGGGAGTTCTACGAGCAGTACTTC
CDR3 protein: CSAISTDREFYEQYF

V gene: TRBV2
J gene: TRBJ2-7
CDR3 length: 14
clone size: -
D gene: -
CDR3 DNA: TGTGCCAGCAAAGACTCGGGGAGAGTCTACGAGCAGTACTTC
CDR3 protein: CASKDSGRVYEQYF

V gene: TRBV7-3
J gene: TRBJ2-1
CDR3 length: 12
clone size: few
D gene: -
CDR3 DNA: TGTGCCAGCAGCTCACGCGAAGGTGAGCAGTTCTTC
CDR3 protein: CASSSREGEQFF

V gene: TRBV18
J gene: TRBJ2-7
CDR3 length: 14
clone size: -
D gene: TRBD2
CDR3 DNA: TGTGCCAGCTCGATTAGCGGGGACTCCTACGAGCAGTACTTC
CDR3 protein: CASSISGDSYEQYF

V gene: TRBV2
J gene: TRBJ2-2
CDR3 length: 15
clone size: -
D gene: -
CDR3 DNA: TGTGCCAGCAGGGAAACCGCCGGGAAAACCGGGGAGCTGTTTTTT
CDR3 protein: CASRETAGKTGELFF

V gene: TRBV7-9
J gene: TRBJ2-3
CDR3 length: 16
clone size: few
D gene: -
CDR3 DNA: TGTGCCAGCAGCGGAGGCGCCAGGGGAAGCACAGATACGCAGTATTTT
CDR3 protein: CASSGGARGSTDTQYF

V gene: TRBV9
J gene: TRBJ2-3
CDR3 length: 16
clone size: -
D gene: -
CDR3 DNA: TGTGCCAGCAGTAACAACAAGGGCTCAGGATCAGATACGCAGTATTTT
CDR3 protein: CASSNNKGSGSDTQYF

V gene: TRBV5-1
J gene: TRBJ2-3
CDR3 length: 11
clone size: -
D gene: -
CDR3 DNA: TGCGCCAGCAGCTGGCTGGATACGCAGTATTTT
CDR3 protein: CASSWLDTQYF

V gene: TRBV5-5
J gene: TRBJ2-2
CDR3 length: 15
clone size: few
D gene: -
CDR3 DNA: TGTGCCAGCAGCGCCCGGGACAAGAACACCGGGGAGCTGTTTTTT
CDR3 protein: CASSARDKNTGELFF

V gene: TRBV5-1
J gene: TRBJ2-1
CDR3 length: 12
clone size: few
D gene: -
CDR3 DNA: TGCGCCAGCAGCGTTGCGGAGGGTGAGCAGTTCTTC
CDR3 protein: CASSVAEGEQFF

V gene: TRBV5-1
J gene: TRBJ2-3
CDR3 length: 13
clone size: many
D gene: TRBD2
CDR3 DNA: TGCGCCAGCAGCTTTCAGCGGGGGGATACGCAGTATTTT
CDR3 protein: CASSFQRGDTQYF

V gene: TRBV19
J gene: TRBJ2-1
CDR3 length: 13
clone size: -
D gene: TRBD2
CDR3 DNA: TGTGCCAGTATTGGCGGGGGTGGCGGTGAGCAGTTCTTC
CDR3 protein: CASIGGGGGEQFF

V gene: TRBV4-1
J gene: TRBJ2-5
CDR3 length: 15
clone size: -
D gene: -
CDR3 DNA: TGCGCCAGCAGCCAATTAGACGCGGAGGTGGAGACCCAGTACTTC
CDR3 protein: CASSQLDAEVETQYF

V gene: TRBV28
J gene: TRBJ2-5
CDR3 length: 14
clone size: few
D gene: -
CDR3 DNA: TGTGCCAGCAGTTACCCACAGGGGGGGGAGACCCAGTACTTC
CDR3 protein: CASSYPQGGETQYF

V gene: TRBV3-1
J gene: TRBJ1-4
CDR3 length: 13
clone size: -
D gene: -
CDR3 DNA: TGTGCCAGCAGCCATAGACAAGGTGAAAAACTGTTTTTT
CDR3 protein: CASSHRQGEKLFF

V gene: TRBV5-1
J gene: TRBJ2-2
CDR3 length: 16
clone size: many
D gene: TRBD2
CDR3 DNA: TGCGCCAGCAGCCCCAGACTAGCGGGGAACACCGGGGAGCTGTTTTTT
CDR3 protein: CASSPRLAGNTGELFF

V gene: TRBV27
J gene: TRBJ2-7
CDR3 length: 13
clone size: -
D gene: TRBD1
CDR3 DNA: TGTGCCAGCAGTTACCGGGACAGGGACGAGCAGTACTTC
CDR3 protein: CASSYRDRDEQYF

V gene: TRBV10-3
J gene: TRBJ1-5
CDR3 length: 13
clone size: -
D gene: TRBD1
CDR3 DNA: TGTGCCACTAGGGACAGGGTAGATCAGCCCCAGCATTTT
CDR3 protein: CATRDRVDQPQHF

V gene: TRBV2
J gene: TRBJ2-4
CDR3 length: 12
clone size: -
D gene: -
CDR3 DNA: TGTGCCAGCAGTGCGACGCGGGACTGGGAGTACTTC
CDR3 protein: CASSATRDWEYF

V gene: TRBV9
J gene: TRBJ2-1
CDR3 length: 13
clone size: few
D gene: TRBD2
CDR3 DNA: TGTGCCAGCAGCGTTACTAGCGTACAAGAGCAGTTCTTC
CDR3 protein: CASSVTSVQEQFF

V gene: TRBV6-2/TRBV6-3
J gene: TRBJ2-7
CDR3 length: 11
clone size: few
D gene: -
CDR3 DNA: TGTGCCACCACCGATTTCTACGAGCAGTACTTC
CDR3 protein: CATTDFYEQYF

V gene: TRBV7-9
J gene: TRBJ2-2
CDR3 length: 17
clone size: few
D gene: -
CDR3 DNA: TGTGCCAGCAGCTTCCCGATACCTAATAAGAACACCGGGGAGCTGTTTTTT
CDR3 protein: CASSFPIPNKNTGELFF

V gene: TRBV5-1
J gene: TRBJ2-5
CDR3 length: 15
clone size: -
D gene: TRBD2
CDR3 DNA: TGCGCCAGCAGCCCCACGACTAGCCTACGGGAGACCCAGTACTTC
CDR3 protein: CASSPTTSLRETQYF